These T cell receptor beta chains were read from a single sample in a study of post-analysis software for immune sequencing data. TCRdb itself ran the PCR reads through MiXCR, one entry per CDR3 protein. The sample consists of about 770,000 distinct CDR3 sequences, roughly 50% of them appearing once. The sequenced sample was blood. Source of these receptors: a girl between 5 and 17 years old with multiple sclerosis. Each CDR3 is given with its conserved first and last residue. A D gene is named only where the DNA matches it firmly. Some rows have no size entry. The others give once, few or many, or a class for an expanded clone.

D gene	J gene	V gene	CDR3 length	clone size	CDR3 DNA	CDR3 protein
-	TRBJ2-3	TRBV29-1	12	few	TGCAGCGTTGGGGGGAACGCAGATACGCAGTATTTT	CSVGGNADTQYF
TRBD2	TRBJ2-3	TRBV7-8	17	-	TGTGCCAGCAGCCCCCGAAGGCTAGCGGGAGGTACAGATACGCAGTATTTT	CASSPRRLAGGTDTQYF
-	TRBJ2-1	TRBV4-1	14	-	TGCGCCAGCAGCCAACCAACTGGAGGTAATGAGCAGTTCTTC	CASSQPTGGNEQFF
TRBD2	TRBJ2-1	TRBV12-3/TRBV12-4	15	-	TGTGCCAGCAGTGACGGGACTAGCGGGACCTATGAGCAGTTCTTC	CASSDGTSGTYEQFF
-	TRBJ2-7	TRBV3-1	15	-	TGTGCCAGCAGCCAAGACGGCACCAGGGTGTCCGAGCAGTACTTC	CASSQDGTRVSEQYF
TRBD1	TRBJ1-6	TRBV7-2	18	-	TGTGCCAGCAGCTTAAGTCTCCCCGACAGGGGACGTAATTCACCCCTCCACTTT	CASSLSLPDRGRNSPLHF
-	TRBJ2-5	TRBV6-2/TRBV6-3	11	-	TGTGCCAGCAGTTACCTCTGGGAGCAGTACTTC	CASSYLWEQYF
-	TRBJ1-1	TRBV7-8	13	few	TGTGCCAGCAGCTTAGCGCAGGTGACTGAAGCTTTCTTT	CASSLAQVTEAFF
-	TRBJ2-4	TRBV10-3	14	-	TGTGCCATCAGTGATGAGGCACACGGGAACATTCAGTACTTC	CAISDEAHGNIQYF
TRBD2	TRBJ2-1	TRBV7-9	14	few	TGTGCCAGCAGCTTAAAGGGGAGGGTTGGTGAGCAGTTCTTC	CASSLKGRVGEQFF
-	TRBJ2-7	TRBV10-1	11	few	TGCGCCACCGAGTGGGGGAACGAGCAGTACTTC	CATEWGNEQYF
TRBD1	TRBJ1-1	TRBV6-6	15	-	TGTGCCAGCAGTTACTCGGGACAGGGGAACACTGAAGCTTTCTTT	CASSYSGQGNTEAFF
-	TRBJ2-7	TRBV7-6	12	-	TGTGCCAGCAGCTTAATTAACTCCGAGCAGTACTTC	CASSLINSEQYF
-	TRBJ1-2	TRBV29-1	13	-	TGCAGCGTCCCCGGGGAGGGGAACTATGGCTACACCTTC	CSVPGEGNYGYTF
-	TRBJ1-5	TRBV6-5	14	few	TGTGCCAGCAGTTACGGGGAGGGTAATCAGCCCCAGCATTTT	CASSYGEGNQPQHF
-	TRBJ2-7	TRBV12-3/TRBV12-4	14	-	TGTGCCAGCAGTTTATACGGGCCTGGGTACGAGCAGTACTTC	CASSLYGPGYEQYF
-	TRBJ1-2	TRBV10-2	13	few	TGCGCCAGCAGCGAACCTTCCGACTATGGCTACACCTTC	CASSEPSDYGYTF
-	TRBJ1-4	TRBV12-3/TRBV12-4	13	-	TGTGCCAGCAGTAGGACAACTAATGAAAAACTGTTTTTT	CASSRTTNEKLFF
-	TRBJ2-5	TRBV7-9	14	-	TGTGCCAGCAGCTTAGACGAGCGGCAAGAGACCCAGTACTTC	CASSLDERQETQYF
-	TRBJ2-5	TRBV7-2	12	-	TGTGCCAGCGCGAGCGGTCAAGAGACCCAGTACTTC	CASASGQETQYF
-	TRBJ2-5	TRBV20-1	14	-	TGCAAACCTAGACTCGAAAGTCTCCAAGAGACCCAGTACTTC	CKPRLESLQETQYF
TRBD1	TRBJ1-5	TRBV12-3/TRBV12-4	14	few	TGTGCCAGCAGTTGGGACAGGGGCAATCAGCCCCAGCATTTT	CASSWDRGNQPQHF
-	TRBJ1-2	TRBV12-3/TRBV12-4	14	-	TGTGCCAGCAGTTTAGGGCGGCCGCCCTATGGCTACACCTTC	CASSLGRPPYGYTF
TRBD1	TRBJ1-1	TRBV3-1	11	many	TGTGCCAGCAGCCAAGGCAGGGGGGCTTTCTTT	CASSQGRGAFF
-	TRBJ2-3	TRBV7-6	17	-	TGTGCCAGCAGCCCCCCCATGGGGGCCAGACGTCCAGATACGCAGTATTTT	CASSPPMGARRPDTQYF
TRBD2	TRBJ2-7	TRBV7-2	15	-	TGTGCCAGCAGCTTAGGAGGGACTAGCTTCTACGAGCAGTACTTC	CASSLGGTSFYEQYF
-	TRBJ2-5	TRBV4-2	16	-	TGTGCCAGCAGCCAAGCTGCGGGCCACTCCCAAGAGACCCAGTACTTC	CASSQAAGHSQETQYF
-	TRBJ2-3	TRBV5-1	15	-	TGCGCCAGCACCTATAGCGGAATATTCACAGATACGCAGTATTTT	CASTYSGIFTDTQYF
-	TRBJ2-7	TRBV7-2	17	-	TGTGCCAGCAGCTCACCCTCCTACAAGAGGAGCATCTACGAGCAGTACTTC	CASSSPSYKRSIYEQYF
-	TRBJ2-7	TRBV6-1	14	-	TGTGCCAGCAGTGTTACACCTGAATCCTACGAGCAGTACTTC	CASSVTPESYEQYF
-	TRBJ1-4	TRBV6-2/TRBV6-3	14	-	TGTGCCAGCTGGGGAGGGAAGATCTATGAAAAACTGTTTTTT	CASWGGKIYEKLFF
-	TRBJ1-2	TRBV20-1	14	many	TGCAGTGCTAGACCGACAGGTTTCGGCTATGGCTACACCTTC	CSARPTGFGYGYTF
-	TRBJ1-1	TRBV10-2	15	-	TGCGCCAGCAGTGAGTCTAGACAAAGGGACACTGAAGCTTTCTTT	CASSESRQRDTEAFF